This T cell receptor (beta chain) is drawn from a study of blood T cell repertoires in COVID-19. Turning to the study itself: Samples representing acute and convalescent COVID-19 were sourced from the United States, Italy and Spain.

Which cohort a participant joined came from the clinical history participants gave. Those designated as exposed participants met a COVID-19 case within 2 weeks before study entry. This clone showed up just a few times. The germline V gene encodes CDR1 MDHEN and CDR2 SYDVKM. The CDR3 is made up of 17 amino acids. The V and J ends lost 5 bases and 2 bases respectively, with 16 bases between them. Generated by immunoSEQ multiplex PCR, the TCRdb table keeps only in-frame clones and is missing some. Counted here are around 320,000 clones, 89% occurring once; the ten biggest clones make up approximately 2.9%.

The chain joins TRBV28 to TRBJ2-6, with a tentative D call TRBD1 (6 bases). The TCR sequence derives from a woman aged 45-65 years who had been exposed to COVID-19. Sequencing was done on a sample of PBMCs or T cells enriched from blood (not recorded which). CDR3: CASSHLLRGTGANVLTF. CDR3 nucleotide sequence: TGTGCCAGCAGTCACCTACTAAGGGGGACTGGGGCCAACGTCCTGACTTTC.